One T cell receptor (beta chain) is described in this entry. What it recognizes is unknown. CDR3 length equals 13 residues. Trimming removed 4 bases from V and 8 bases from J, with 13 bases in between. From germline, CDR1 is SGHTA and CDR2 FQGTGA. CD4+CD25+CD127- Tregs, CD4+CD25- non-Tregs, CD4 and CD8 cells were sorted. The sample belongs to a study of Tregs in tolerant kidney transplant recipients. Study-wide points: For some patients, primers changed over time, blocking nucleotide-level comparison. Antigen-driven expansion was suggested because donor-specific Tregs expanded more than all Tregs in tolerant patients.

TCRdb's copy holds only in-frame clones and misses some; the assay was immunoSEQ multiplex PCR. Here the sample spans 50,000 to 75,000 clones, 98% being singletons. Material: Tregs from blood, obtained before the transplant. The rearrangement links TRBV7-3 to TRBJ2-3; TRBD2 might be the D (6 bases). The source of this sequence is a human donor who received a combined kidney and bone marrow transplant. CDR3: CASSSGLGFTQYF. CDR3 DNA: TGTGCCAGCAGCTCGGGACTGGGTTTTACGCAGTATTTT.